Listed here is a single T cell receptor beta chain. What it recognizes is unknown. With the read ending 3 residues before the CDR3 end, the germline J gene is used to fill in that end. These data originate in a study of T cells in women clearing cervical HPV infection. Turning to the study itself: Controls gave blood once infection was undetectable; cases at lesion identification.

The V and J ends lost 0 bases and 1 base respectively, with 6 bases between them. The CDR3 length is 14 residues. Per germline, CDR1 SGHRS and CDR2 YFSETQ. Overall study findings and caveats: TRBV6-7 abundance was lower in cases than controls (around 0.1% versus 0.15%).

Each participant carried one incident cervical HPV16 infection only. Using immunoSEQ multiplex PCR, the repertoire was profiled, and TCRdb retains in-frame clones only, with some absent. This table lists 30,000 or so clones. V usage is TRBV5-1 and J usage is TRBJ2-3, with a weak D call TRBD2 (6 bases). This TCR derives from a woman aged 18 to 75 with a cervical HPV16 infection that either progressed to CIN3+ or cleared (not recorded which). The sequenced material came from blood buffy coat. The CDR3 region is CASSLGLGTDTQYF. Incomplete CDR3 DNA: TGCGCCAGCAGCTTGGGACTAGGCACAGATACG. Full variable domain (rest looked up from reference TRBV5-1 and TRBJ2-3): KAGVTQTPRYLIKTRGQQVTLSCSPISGHRSVSWYQQTPGQGLQFLFEYFSETQRNKGNFPGRFSGRQFSNSRSEMNVSTLELGDSALYLCASSLGLGTDTQYFGPGTRLTVL.